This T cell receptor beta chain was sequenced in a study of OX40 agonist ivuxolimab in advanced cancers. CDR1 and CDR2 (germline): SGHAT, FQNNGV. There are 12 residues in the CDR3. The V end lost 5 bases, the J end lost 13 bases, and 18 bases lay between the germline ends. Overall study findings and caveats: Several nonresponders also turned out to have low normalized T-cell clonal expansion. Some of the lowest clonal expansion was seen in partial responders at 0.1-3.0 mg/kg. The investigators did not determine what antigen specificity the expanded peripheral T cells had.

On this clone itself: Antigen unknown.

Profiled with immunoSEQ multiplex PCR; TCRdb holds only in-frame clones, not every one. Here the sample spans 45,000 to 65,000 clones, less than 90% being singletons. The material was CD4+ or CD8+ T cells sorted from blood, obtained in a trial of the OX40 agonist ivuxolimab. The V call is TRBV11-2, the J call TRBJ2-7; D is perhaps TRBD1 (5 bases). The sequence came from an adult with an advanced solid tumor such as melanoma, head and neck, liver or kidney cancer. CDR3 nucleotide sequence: TGTGCCAGCAGCCCCCAAGACAGCCGTCTTTACTTC. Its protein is CASSPQDSRLYF. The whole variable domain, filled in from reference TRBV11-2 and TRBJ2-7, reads EAGVAQSPRYKIIEKRQSVAFWCNPISGHATLYWYQQILGQGPKLLIQFQNNGVVDDSQLPKDRFSAERLKGVDSTLKIQPAKLEDSAVYLCASSPQDSRLYFGPGTRLTVT.